This TCR beta chain originates from a study of radiotherapy plus CTLA-4 blockade in lung cancer. Whole-study context: Patients showed objective responses in about 20% of cases and disease control in 30% to 40%. The study's findings and limits: TCR clones originating in tumors grew in number in blood after radiotherapy plus ipilimumab.

This CDR3 region has 14 residues. The germline CDR1 and CDR2 sequences are SGHRS and YFSETQ. Trimming at V came to 6 bases and at J to 0 bases, leaving 3 bases not matched to a gene. In regard to this clone: Its antigen is as yet unknown.

Repertoires were generated with immunoSEQ multiplex PCR, while TCRdb's copy carries only in-frame clones and drops some. This sample has 50,000 to 75,000 clones, with around 77% found just once. This TCR was recovered from a human donor with non-small cell lung cancer who had a complete response to radiotherapy plus ipilimumab. The sequencing here drew on peripheral blood, taken from a patient treated with radiotherapy plus ipilimumab. The chain carries TRBV5-1 and TRBJ1-5, with 7 bases matching TRBD1. CDR3: CASMDRISNQPQHF. DNA of the CDR3: TGCGCCAGCATGGACAGGATTAGCAATCAGCCCCAGCATTTT.